These 32 T cell receptor beta chains share one sample of origin, sequenced in a study of T-cell reconstitution after alpha-beta-depleted transplantation in children (dated by TCRdb to the mid-2010s). The treatment or condition label on this specimen signifies: allogeneic hematopoietic cell transplantation with graft depleted of TCRalphabeta T cells and CD19 B cells. The method was PCR. The run used an Illumina HiSeq 2500. TCR library preparation used molecular barcoding, with unique molecular identifiers applied to normalize quantification of the TCRbeta repertoire. Clones were called with MiXCR by TCRdb after fastp trimmed the public reads at Q25, and only in-frame beta chains were retained. Each record represents a unique CDR3 protein, reported with the most common genes and DNA among its rows. The sample has about 180,000 distinct CDR3 sequences on record, approximately 10% of them singletons. The ten largest clones represent less than 15% of the sample.

Here the sequenced sample was PBMCs, taken before TCRalphabeta/CD19-depleted stem cell transplant. The receptors stem from a boy younger than 10 with acute myeloid leukemia, due to receive a stem cell transplant.

Many counts were recorded for this clonotype. This chain uses TRBV6-6 with TRBJ1-5, with 8 bases aligning to TRBD1. The CDR3 covers 13 residues. The V gene end was trimmed by 4 bases and the J gene end by 7 bases; junction bases not matched to a gene: 3. The germline V gene encodes CDR1 MNHNY and CDR2 SVGAGI (reference sequence). The DNA of the CDR3 is TGTGCCAGCAGTTCGACAGGGGAACAGCCCCAGCATTTT. Translated: CASSSTGEQPQHF.

The sample holds many counts of this clonotype. The rearrangement joins TRBV10-2 to TRBJ2-1; TRBD2 agrees at 7 bases. The CDR3 length is 14 residues. The V and J ends lost 0 bases and 8 bases, in that order; junction bases with no gene match: 4. From germline, CDR1 is WSHSY and CDR2 SAAADI. CDR3 sequence: CASSESLAVDEQFF. In DNA, the CDR3 is TGCGCCAGCAGTGAGTCGCTAGCGGTCGATGAGCAGTTCTTC.

This clonotype appeared many times. This rearrangement joins TRBV7-2 to TRBJ1-2; no definite D call. CDR3 length: 15 residues. V was trimmed by 5 bases and J by 4 bases, leaving 17 bases between them. Germline loops: CDR1 SGHTA, CDR2 FQGNSA. CDR3 bases: TGTGCCAGCAGCCCCCGTTCCCTAACAAGCTATGGCTACACCTTC. Translating it yields CASSPRSLTSYGYTF. Full variable domain (remainder filled in from reference TRBV7-2 and TRBJ1-2): GAGVSQSPSNKVTEKGKDVELRCDPISGHTALYWYRQSLGQGLEFLIYFQGNSAPDKSGLPSDRFSAERTGGSVSTLTIQRTQQEDSAVYLCASSPRSLTSYGYTFGSGTRLTVV.

This clonotype was seen ten or more times. The rearrangement links TRBV13 to TRBJ2-3, with 9 nucleotides matching TRBD1. CDR3 length equals 16 residues. CDR1 is PRHDT, CDR2 FYEKMQ, per germline (reference sequence). The junction had 11 bases not matched to a gene; V was cut back by 4 bases and J by 6 bases. CDR3 sequence (DNA): TGTGCCAGCAGCTGGGACAGGGAGACTATCTTGGATACGCAGTATTTT. It codes for CASSWDRETILDTQYF.

This clonotype was counted ten times or more. J is TRBJ2-1 and V is TRBV7-2; possibly TRBD1 or TRBD2 for D (5 bases each). Trimming took 4 bases from V and 9 from J, leaving 22 bases between them. CDR3 size: 16 residues. From germline, CDR1 is SGHTA and CDR2 FQGNSA. For the CDR3, the DNA is TGTGCCAGCAGCTCCCGGGACGGGCCCCCCATTGGTGAGCAGTTCTTC. Amino acids: CASSSRDGPPIGEQFF. Full variable domain (remainder filled in from reference TRBV7-2 and TRBJ2-1): GAGVSQSPSNKVTEKGKDVELRCDPISGHTALYWYRQSLGQGLEFLIYFQGNSAPDKSGLPSDRFSAERTGGSVSTLTIQRTQQEDSAVYLCASSSRDGPPIGEQFFGPGTRLTVL.

This clonotype was seen repeatedly, ten times or more. The V call is TRBV29-1, the J call TRBJ2-3; 12 positions agree with TRBD2. V trimming: 1 base; J trimming: 2 bases; junction bases outside the gene matches: 4. Per germline, CDR1 SQVTM and CDR2 ANQGSEA. The CDR3 covers 16 residues. CDR3 sequence reads: CSVEGRLAGDTDTQYF. CDR3 sequence (DNA): TGCAGCGTTGAAGGACGACTAGCGGGAGACACAGATACGCAGTATTTT.

This clonotype was detected ten times or more. The rearrangement uses TRBV27 and TRBJ1-1, with 7 bases aligning to TRBD1. The CDR3 has 13 amino acids. Per the germline V gene, CDR1 is MNHEY and CDR2 is SMNVEV (reference sequence). V shed 8 bases, J shed 0 bases, and the junction held 3 bases outside the gene matches. The CDR3 bases are TGTGCCAGCCAAAGGGGGCTGAACACTGAAGCTTTCTTT. This encodes CASQRGLNTEAFF.

Ten or more counts support this clonotype. This sequence joins TRBV6-5 and TRBJ1-2; D is ambiguous. CDR3 size: 12 residues. The germline V gene has CDR1 MNHEY and CDR2 SVGAGI. V lost 6 bases and J lost 6, with 11 bases in between. The CDR3 is CASSAAHHGYTF. CDR3 nucleotides: TGTGCCAGCAGCGCAGCTCACCATGGCTACACCTTC.

This clonotype came up a few times. CDR3 nucleotide sequence: TGTGCCAGCAGTCCCAAGGACAGGGAAAACATTCAGTACTTC. Amino acid sequence: CASSPKDRENIQYF. This sequence joins TRBV6-1 and TRBJ2-4, with TRBD1 identical over 8 bases. This CDR3 comprises 14 residues. Germline values: CDR1 MNHNS, CDR2 SASEGT. V shed 5 bases, J shed 5 bases, and the junction held 5 bases outside the gene matches.

This clonotype has ten or more counts. This chain uses TRBV3-1 with TRBJ1-1; D unresolved. The CDR3 spans 12 residues. Germline V lookup: CDR1 LGHDT, CDR2 YNNKEL (reference sequence). V was clipped by 3 bases and J by 1 base, with 3 bases between them. As DNA, the CDR3 is TGTGCCAGCAGCCACCCGAACACTGAAGCTTTCTTT. Its protein product is CASSHPNTEAFF.

This clonotype has ten or more counts. The chain is built from TRBV20-1 and TRBJ1-5; D is undetermined. V was cut by 4 bases and J by 2 bases, with 9 bases left in between. The CDR3 length is 13 residues. The germline V gene encodes CDR1 DFQATT and CDR2 SNEGSKA (reference sequence). The CDR3 DNA reads TGCAGTGCTATCTCCGGCGGCAATCAGCCCCAGCATTTT. Translated: CSAISGGNQPQHF.

This clonotype has at least ten counts. This rearrangement joins TRBV5-1 to TRBJ2-1; 8 positions match TRBD1. CDR3 size: 19 residues. V dropped 4 bases and J dropped 0; count of bases not matched to a gene: 15. Looked up from germline, CDR1 is SGHRS and CDR2 is YFSETQ. The CDR3 is CASSAPDRGVLSSYNEQFF. Written as DNA, the CDR3 is TGCGCCAGCAGCGCTCCCGACAGGGGAGTGTTGAGCTCCTACAATGAGCAGTTCTTC.

This clonotype was observed at least ten times. The genes are TRBV5-1 and TRBJ1-4; TRBD1 matches at 9 bases. Germline CDR1 SGHRS, CDR2 YFSETQ. The V segment lost 1 base and the J segment 13 bases; nucleotides outside the gene matches: 2. The CDR3 is made up of 12 amino acids. CDR3 DNA sequence: TGCGCCAGCAGCTTGTTGGGACAGGGACTGTTTTTT. It translates to CASSLLGQGLFF. Supplemented by reference TRBV5-1 and TRBJ1-4, the full variable domain reads KAGVTQTPRYLIKTRGQQVTLSCSPISGHRSVSWYQQTPGQGLQFLFEYFSETQRNKGNFPGRFSGRQFSNSRSEMNVSTLELGDSALYLCASSLLGQGLFFGSGTQLSVL.

This clonotype was recorded many times. V gene TRBV6-1 combines with J gene TRBJ1-1; TRBD1 is a possible D gene (5 bases). Trimming shortened V by 4 bases and J by 1 base, and 10 bases separated the two germline ends. This CDR3 is built from 14 residues. Germline CDR1 is MNHNS and CDR2 is SASEGT. The CDR3 loop reads CASSGWDRNTEAFF. As DNA, the CDR3 is TGTGCCAGCAGTGGATGGGACCGGAACACTGAAGCTTTCTTT.

This clonotype was seen ten or more times. The rearrangement uses TRBV3-1 and TRBJ2-2, with 7 bases that match TRBD1. CDR1 and CDR2 (germline): LGHDT, YNNKEL (reference sequence). The junction had 10 bases not matched to a gene; V was cut back by 0 bases and J by 6 bases. This CDR3 contains 17 residues. This CDR3 is CASSQDPRGLGSGELFF. The DNA of the CDR3 is TGTGCCAGCAGCCAAGATCCGAGGGGGCTTGGTTCCGGGGAGCTGTTTTTT.

This clonotype showed up many times. The chain links TRBV20-1 to TRBJ2-1; D is possibly TRBD1 or TRBD2 (6 bases each). The CDR3 is 17 residues long. The ends were cut back, 0 bases at V and 0 bases at J, with 15 bases in the middle. The germline V gene encodes CDR1 DFQATT and CDR2 SNEGSKA (reference sequence). CDR3 nucleotides: TGCAGTGCTAGAGATGAGGGGGGTACATTCTCCTACAATGAGCAGTTCTTC. Amino acid sequence: CSARDEGGTFSYNEQFF.

This clonotype was seen ten or more times. The J gene is TRBJ1-1, the V gene TRBV20-1; tentative D call: TRBD1 (5 bases). V shed 3 bases and J shed 4 bases, with 12 bases lying between them. The CDR3 has 13 amino acids. Germline V gives CDR1 DFQATT, CDR2 SNEGSKA (reference sequence). The CDR3 bases are TGCAGTGCTAGGGCGTCAGGGCTCACTGAAGCTTTCTTT. It encodes CSARASGLTEAFF.

This clonotype was observed a handful of times. J is TRBJ1-5 and V is TRBV20-1; TRBD1 agrees at 9 bases. This CDR3 comprises 17 residues. The germline gives CDR1 DFQATT, CDR2 SNEGSKA (reference sequence). The ends lost 6 bases at V and 5 bases at J; junction bases unmatched: 17. In nucleotides, the CDR3 is TGCAGTGCGATCCGGGACAGGGTTAGGGCAGAGCATCAGCCCCAGCATTTT. Translating gives CSAIRDRVRAEHQPQHF.

This clonotype was observed many times. The chain couples TRBV7-9 to TRBJ2-1; 11 bases line up with TRBD2. The germline gives CDR1 SEHNR, CDR2 FQNEAQ (reference sequence). V trimming: 4 bases; J trimming: 0 bases; junction bases outside the gene matches: 11. The CDR3 has 19 residues. The CDR3 nucleotides read TGTGCCAGCAGCTCCAATAGCGGGGGGGCCGGGGGCTCCTACAATGAGCAGTTCTTC. This translates into CASSSNSGGAGGSYNEQFF.

This clonotype was counted many times. V gene TRBV10-3 combines with J gene TRBJ1-3; 7 bases match TRBD1. V dropped 3 bases and J dropped 3; count of bases not matched to a gene: 2. Germline CDR1 reads ENHRY; CDR2 reads SYGVKD. The CDR3 contains 14 residues. The CDR3 DNA is TGTGCCATCAGTGATTGGACAGGTGGAAACACCATATATTTT. It codes for CAISDWTGGNTIYF.

This clonotype was seen many times. The rearrangement joins TRBV6-1 to TRBJ2-6; D may be TRBD1 or TRBD2 (5 bases each). With 8 bases removed from V and 0 bases from J, the gap between germline ends came to 5 bases. Germline assignment: CDR1 MNHNS and CDR2 SASEGT. The CDR3 is 13 residues long. The CDR3 DNA sequence: TGTGCCAGCGGGGGCTCTGGGGCCAACGTCCTGACTTTC. This translates into CASGGSGANVLTF.

The gene calls are TRBV20-1 and TRBJ2-7; D gene uncertain. Germline V lookup: CDR1 DFQATT, CDR2 SNEGSKA (reference sequence). V lost 2 bases and J 5 bases, leaving 10 bases between the germline ends. The CDR3 has 12 amino acids. The CDR3 bases are TGCAGTGCTAGACACTTGCCGCACGAGCAGTACTTC. It yields the protein CSARHLPHEQYF.

This clonotype was picked up many times. The rearrangement uses TRBV20-1 and TRBJ2-7; 10 nucleotides match TRBD2. CDR1 is DFQATT, CDR2 SNEGSKA, per germline (reference sequence). V lost 4 bases and J lost 0; bases outside the gene matches: 12. The CDR3 runs to 17 residues. This chain's CDR3 is CSAKLAGGAYNSYEQYF. The CDR3 region has the DNA TGCAGTGCTAAATTAGCGGGAGGTGCTTACAACTCCTACGAGCAGTACTTC.

This clonotype was detected ten times or more. The chain has TRBV5-1 and TRBJ2-1, with D tentatively TRBD2 (6 bases). V lost 4 bases, J lost 6 bases, and 8 bases lay in between. CDR1 and CDR2 (germline): SGHRS, YFSETQ. The CDR3 totals 12 residues. The CDR3 sequence is CASSRRGNEQFF. CDR3 DNA sequence: TGCGCCAGCAGCCGGAGGGGCAATGAGCAGTTCTTC.

V and J are TRBV15 and TRBJ2-3; 7 bases match TRBD2. The germline V gene encodes CDR1 LNHNV and CDR2 YYDKDF (reference sequence). The CDR3 is made up of 15 amino acids. V lost 1 base and J lost 5; bases outside the gene matches: 6. CDR3 coding DNA: TGTGCCACCAGCAGAGGGGACTACTCCAAAGATACGCAGTATTTT. Amino acid sequence: CATSRGDYSKDTQYF.

At least ten counts were recorded for this clonotype. The chain uses TRBV5-1 and TRBJ2-1; D is undetermined. CDR3 size: 14 residues. Germline V lookup: CDR1 SGHRS, CDR2 YFSETQ. Trimming stripped 0 bases from V and 9 bases from J, with 13 bases between. The CDR3 is CASSLDGTVGEQFF. CDR3 sequence (DNA): TGCGCCAGCAGCTTGGATGGTACAGTAGGTGAGCAGTTCTTC.

This clonotype was found many times. The chain uses TRBV7-6 and TRBJ1-4; tentative D call: TRBD1 (6 bases). This CDR3 region has 15 residues. Trimming took off 0 bases at V and 8 bases at J, with 13 bases between the two ends. Germline-derived CDR1 and CDR2 are SGHVS and FNYEAQ. The DNA for the CDR3 is TGTGCCAGCAGCTTAGCCGGGGGGCGAGAAGAAAAACTGTTTTTT. This translates into CASSLAGGREEKLFF.

This clonotype was found a few times. The rearrangement joins TRBV11-3 to TRBJ2-1, with a weak D call TRBD2 (6 bases). V was clipped by 5 bases and J by 7 bases, with 18 bases between them. Germline V gives CDR1 SGHNT, CDR2 YENEEA. The CDR3 spans 15 residues. The CDR3 bases are TGTGCCAGCAGCCAGAACGGTGCACGGGGGAATGAGCAGTTCTTC. This translates into CASSQNGARGNEQFF.

The table lists this clonotype with many counts. The rearrangement links TRBV25-1 to TRBJ2-7; 10 nucleotides match TRBD2. V dropped 6 bases and J dropped 5; count of bases not matched to a gene: 7. The CDR3 is 14 residues long. Germline CDR1 and CDR2: MGHDK and SYGVNS. The CDR3, as DNA: TGTGCCAGCAGAGAAGCGGGAGGGCCGAACGAGCAGTACTTC. Encoded protein: CASREAGGPNEQYF.

This clonotype has a handful of counts. The chain couples TRBV7-9 to TRBJ2-1; D could derive from TRBD1 or TRBD2 (5 bases each). Germline CDR1 is SEHNR and CDR2 is FQNEAQ (reference sequence). Trimming removed 5 bases at V and 7 bases at J, with 24 bases between. The CDR3 consists of 17 residues. The CDR3 coding sequence is TGTGCCAGCAGCCCACCAGGCGGGCTTGGGGCGTTGAATGAGCAGTTCTTC. Protein sequence: CASSPPGGLGALNEQFF.

This clonotype showed up many times. The chain joins TRBV18 to TRBJ2-3; 12 nucleotides align to TRBD1. CDR1 and CDR2 from the germline V gene are KGHSH and LQKENI. V was clipped by 0 bases and J by 6 bases; unmatched bases: 4. The CDR3 is 16 amino acids. The CDR3 is CASSPPGTGGDDTQYF. As DNA, the CDR3 is TGTGCCAGCTCACCACCCGGGACAGGGGGCGACGATACGCAGTATTTT.

Many counts were recorded for this clonotype. V is TRBV2 and J is TRBJ2-5, with D tentatively TRBD2 (6 bases). The CDR3 runs to 16 residues. The germline gives CDR1 SNHLY, CDR2 FYNNEI. Deletions cut 1 base from V and 2 bases from J, with 14 bases between. CDR3 nucleotides: TGTGCCAGCAGTGAAGTGGAGGACTACTTACAAGAGACCCAGTACTTC. Encoded protein: CASSEVEDYLQETQYF.